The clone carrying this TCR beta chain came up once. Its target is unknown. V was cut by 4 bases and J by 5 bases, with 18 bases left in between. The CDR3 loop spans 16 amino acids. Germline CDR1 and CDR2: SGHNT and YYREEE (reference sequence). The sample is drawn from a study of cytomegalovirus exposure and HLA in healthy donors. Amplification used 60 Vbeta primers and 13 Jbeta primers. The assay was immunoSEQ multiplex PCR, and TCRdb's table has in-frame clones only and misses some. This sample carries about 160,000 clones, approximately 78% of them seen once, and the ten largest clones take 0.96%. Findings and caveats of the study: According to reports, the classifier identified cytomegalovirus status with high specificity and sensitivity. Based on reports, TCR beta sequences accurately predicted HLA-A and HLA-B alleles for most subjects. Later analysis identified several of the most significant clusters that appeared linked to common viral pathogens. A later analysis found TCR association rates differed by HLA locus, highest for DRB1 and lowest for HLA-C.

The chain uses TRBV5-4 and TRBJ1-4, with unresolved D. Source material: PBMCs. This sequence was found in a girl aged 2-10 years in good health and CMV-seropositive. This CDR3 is CASSTGSGSLNEKLFF. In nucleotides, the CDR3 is TGTGCCAGCAGCACGGGATCGGGGAGCCTAAATGAAAAACTGTTTTTT.